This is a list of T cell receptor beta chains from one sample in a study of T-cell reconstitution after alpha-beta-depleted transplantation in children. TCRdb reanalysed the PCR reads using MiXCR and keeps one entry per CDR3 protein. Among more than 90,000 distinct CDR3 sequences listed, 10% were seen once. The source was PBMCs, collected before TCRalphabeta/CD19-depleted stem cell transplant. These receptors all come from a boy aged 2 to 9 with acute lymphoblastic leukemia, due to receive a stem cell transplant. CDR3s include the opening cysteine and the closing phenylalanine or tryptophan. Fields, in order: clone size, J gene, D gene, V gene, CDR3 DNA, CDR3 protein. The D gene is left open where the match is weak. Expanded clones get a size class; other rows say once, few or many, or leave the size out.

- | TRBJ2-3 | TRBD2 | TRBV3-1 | TGTGCCAGCAGCCGCCCTATGACTAGCGGGAGTTCAGATACGCAGTATTTT | CASSRPMTSGSSDTQYF
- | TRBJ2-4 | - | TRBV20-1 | TGCAGTGCTGGCCCGCCAAAGGAGTACTTC | CSAGPPKEYF
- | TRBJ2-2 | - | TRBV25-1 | TGTGCCAGCAGTGATAGGGCCGGTGCCTGGGCCGATGAGCTGTTTTTT | CASSDRAGAWADELFF
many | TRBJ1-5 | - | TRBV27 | TGTGCCAGCAGTCCAAACCGGGGTTATAGCAATCAGCCCCAGCATTTT | CASSPNRGYSNQPQHF
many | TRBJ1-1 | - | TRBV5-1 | TGCGCCAGCAGTCCAGGGACTGGGCGGACTGAAGCTTTCTTT | CASSPGTGRTEAFF
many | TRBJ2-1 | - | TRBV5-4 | TGTGCCAGCAGTGGGAGCAGGAGCTCCTACAATGAGCAGTTCTTC | CASSGSRSSYNEQFF
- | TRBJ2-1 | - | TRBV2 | TGTGCCAGCAACCCCGGACGGAAGTACAATGAGCAGTTCTTC | CASNPGRKYNEQFF
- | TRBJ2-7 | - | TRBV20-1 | TGCAGCCTTAGGGGGGGGGCGTCCTACGAGCAGTACTTC | CSLRGGASYEQYF
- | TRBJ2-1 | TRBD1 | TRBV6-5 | TGTGCCAGCAGTTACGGGAGACAGGGGGCAAGGAATGAGCAGTTCTTC | CASSYGRQGARNEQFF
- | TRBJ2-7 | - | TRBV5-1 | TGCGCCAGCAGCTTGGAGGTCCGATCCTACGAGCAGTACTTC | CASSLEVRSYEQYF
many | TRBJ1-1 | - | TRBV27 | TGTGCCAGCAGTTTAGGTCCGGCAGCGGAAGCTTTCTTT | CASSLGPAAEAFF
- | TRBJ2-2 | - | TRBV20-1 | TGCAGTGCTAGAGATGTGGGAGCTTACACCGGGGAGCTGTTTTTT | CSARDVGAYTGELFF
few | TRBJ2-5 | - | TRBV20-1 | TGCAGTGCTGGAAATTTGGAGACCCAGTACTTC | CSAGNLETQYF
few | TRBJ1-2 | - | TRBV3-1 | TGTGCCAGCAGCCAAGCAGGTTCGCCAATTTATGGCTACACCTTC | CASSQAGSPIYGYTF
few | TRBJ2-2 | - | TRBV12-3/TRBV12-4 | TGTGCCAGCAGTTTTTTCAAGTGGCAGGGTGGTGGCGGGGAGCTGTTTTTT | CASSFFKWQGGGGELFF
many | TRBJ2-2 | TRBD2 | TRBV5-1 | TGCGCCAGCAGCTTTAAACCAAAACTAGCGGGGGATTTTTCCGGGGAGCTGTTTTTT | CASSFKPKLAGDFSGELFF
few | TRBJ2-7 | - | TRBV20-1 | TGCAGTGCTAGTGAGGGGAGCTCCTACGAGCAGTACTTC | CSASEGSSYEQYF
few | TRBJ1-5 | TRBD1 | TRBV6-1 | TGTGCCAGCAGAGAGGGGGCGACGAGCAATCAGCCCCAGCATTTT | CASREGATSNQPQHF
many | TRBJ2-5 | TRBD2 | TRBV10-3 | TGTGCCATCAGCACCGGGACTAGCACAGAGACCCAGTACTTC | CAISTGTSTETQYF
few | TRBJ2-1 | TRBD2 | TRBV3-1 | TGTGCCAGCAGCCAAGAGACACTAGCGGGGAGGGGCAATGAGCAGTTCTTC | CASSQETLAGRGNEQFF
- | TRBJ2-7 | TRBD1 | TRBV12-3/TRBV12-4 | TGTGCCAGCAGTTGGGACAGTACCTACGAGCAGTACTTC | CASSWDSTYEQYF
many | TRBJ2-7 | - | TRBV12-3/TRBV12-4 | TGTGCCAGCAGTTACAGGAACGAGCAGTACTTC | CASSYRNEQYF
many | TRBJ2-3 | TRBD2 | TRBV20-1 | TGCAGTGCTACCGGGGGGTGGGTAGATACGCAGTATTTT | CSATGGWVDTQYF
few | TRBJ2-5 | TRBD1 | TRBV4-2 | TGTGCCAGCAGCCAACTTGAGGGACAGCAAGGAGAGACCCAGTACTTC | CASSQLEGQQGETQYF
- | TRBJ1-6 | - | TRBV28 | TGTGCCAGCACCCTTAGGGAGGGAGTCTCCTATAATTCACCCCTCCACTTT | CASTLREGVSYNSPLHF
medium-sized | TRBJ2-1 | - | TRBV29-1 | TGCAGCGTTATCGTGGGAGTGGCCTACAATGAGCAGTTCTTC | CSVIVGVAYNEQFF
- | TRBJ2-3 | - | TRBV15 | TGTGCGGCTAGCAGTCCTGGTACAGATACGCAGTATTTT | CAASSPGTDTQYF
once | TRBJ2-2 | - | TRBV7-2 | TGTGCCAGCAGCGTCCTTAGTGGCACCGGGGAGCTGTTTTTT | CASSVLSGTGELFF
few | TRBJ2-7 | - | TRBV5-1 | TGCGCCAGCAGCCCTGGCGGGTTCTCCTACGAGCAGTACTTC | CASSPGGFSYEQYF
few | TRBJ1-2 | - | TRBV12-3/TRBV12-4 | TGTGCCAGCAGTTTAAGACGGTCGGCAACGATATATGGCTACACCTTC | CASSLRRSATIYGYTF
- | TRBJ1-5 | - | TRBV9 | TGTGCCAGCAGCGCGAATATCGGCCGGCGCAGGCTTGGAAGTCAGCCCCAGCATTTT | CASSANIGRRRLGSQPQHF
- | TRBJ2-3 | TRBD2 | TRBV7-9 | TGTGCCAGCGGGACTCGGGCGGGGGCAGATACGCAGTATTTT | CASGTRAGADTQYF
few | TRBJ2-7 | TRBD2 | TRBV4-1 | TGCGCCAGCAGCTTACCCGGGACTAGGGGCACCGAGCAGTACTTC | CASSLPGTRGTEQYF
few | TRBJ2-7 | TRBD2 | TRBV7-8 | TGTGCCAGCAGCTATGGGACTAGTTCCTACGAGCAGTACTTC | CASSYGTSSYEQYF
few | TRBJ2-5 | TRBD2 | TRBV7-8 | TGTGCCAGCAACCAGATCTACCCTAGCGGGAGGTATAAAAAGACCCAGTACTTC | CASNQIYPSGRYKKTQYF
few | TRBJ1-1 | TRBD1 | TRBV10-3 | TGTGCCATCAGTGAGCCGAGCCGGGACAGGGGACGGAATGAAGCTTTCTTT | CAISEPSRDRGRNEAFF
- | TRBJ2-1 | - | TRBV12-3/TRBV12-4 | TGTGCCAGCAGTTTGACTAAACTTGAGCAGTTCTTC | CASSLTKLEQFF
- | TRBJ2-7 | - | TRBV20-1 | TGCAGTGCTGCCGATGGAGCGGGTGACTCCTACGAGCAGTACTTC | CSAADGAGDSYEQYF
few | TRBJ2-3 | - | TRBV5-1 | TGCGCCAGCAGCGGGAGACGGAATGCTGCAGATACGCAGTATTTT | CASSGRRNAADTQYF
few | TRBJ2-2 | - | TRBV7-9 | TGTGCCAGCAGCTCTTGGGAACGGAACACCGGGGAGCTGTTTTTT | CASSSWERNTGELFF
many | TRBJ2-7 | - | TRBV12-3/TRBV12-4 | TGTGCCAGCAGTTTAGAGGTTCGCTACGAGCAGTACTTC | CASSLEVRYEQYF
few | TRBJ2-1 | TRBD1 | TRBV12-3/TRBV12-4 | TGTGCCAGCAGTTCGTCCGGGACAGAGGAAGAGGGGCAGTTCTTC | CASSSSGTEEEGQFF